This TCR beta chain was recorded in a study of blood T cell repertoires in COVID-19. This clone was seen just once. Methods used by the authors: Amplifying reference gene primers gave estimates of nucleated cell counts. Repertoires were generated with immunoSEQ multiplex PCR, while TCRdb's copy carries only in-frame clones and drops some. V and J calls and clone size follow that table, whereas D and trimming were derived from the DNA. The table lists about 62,000 clones, about nine tenths of them singletons, with under 1.5% in the top ten. The germline V and J ends were trimmed by 4 bases and 14 bases, with 12 bases remaining between them. CDR1 and CDR2 (germline): SNHLY, FYNNEI. The CDR3 sequence is 11 residues long.

The specimen was peripheral blood. The chain joins TRBV2 to TRBJ2-1; D call uncertain. This receptor was obtained from a woman of 80 years or more with acute or convalescent COVID-19. CDR3 sequence: CASSVVTSEFF. The CDR3 nucleotides read TGTGCCAGCAGTGTTGTGACATCCGAGTTCTTC.